The 14 T cell receptor beta chains in this list originate from one sample, sequenced in a study of T cell changes during pregnancy in multiple sclerosis. This table comes from immunoSEQ multiplex PCR, and its TCRdb copy is limited to in-frame clones, with some not included. The table records approximately 48,000 clones, approximately 90% of them present only once. The specimen was CD4+ T cells from peripheral blood mononuclear cells, collected after pregnancy. The receptor source for this set is a female donor with multiple sclerosis, enrolled in a pregnancy study.

About this clone itself: One end of the junction does not line up with germline, which may come from a read error. The chain has TRBV7-9 and TRBJ2-7; 10 bases align to TRBD2. The germline CDR1 and CDR2 sequences are SEHNR and FQNEAQ (reference sequence). The CDR3 loop spans 12 amino acids. The CDR3, as DNA: TGTGCCAGCAGCTTGGCTAGCGGGAGATTACACTTC. Translating it yields CASSLASGRLHF. The variable domain in full, completed from reference TRBV7-9 and TRBJ2-7, reads DTGVSQNPRHKITKRGQNVTFRCDPISEHNRLYWYRQTLGQGPEFLTYFQNEAQLEKSRLLSDRFSAERPKGSFSTLEIQRTEQGDSAMYLCASSLASGRLHFGPGTRLTVT.

The chain combines TRBV18 with TRBJ1-5; D is unresolved. The V end was cut by 1 base, the J end by 4 bases, with 14 bases between. CDR1 and CDR2 from the germline V gene are KGHSH and LQKENI. CDR3 size: 16 residues. The CDR3 region is CASSPLKIGGNQPQHF. As DNA, the CDR3 is TGTGCCAGCTCACCACTAAAAATAGGAGGGAATCAGCCCCAGCATTTT.

This clone appeared a single time. The DNA of the CDR3 is TGCGCCAGCATAGGGGGCGGGAGGGCCAATGAGCAGTTCTTC. Translating it yields CASIGGGRANEQFF. The rearrangement links TRBV5-1 to TRBJ2-1; 9 nucleotides agree with TRBD2. CDR3 length: 14 residues. V dropped 6 bases and J dropped 6; count of bases not matched to a gene: 7. Germline lookup yields CDR1 SGHRS and CDR2 YFSETQ.

J is TRBJ1-1 and V is TRBV19; D is uncertain. This CDR3 contains 15 residues. V lost 2 bases and J lost 4, with 14 bases in between. Germline CDR1 reads LNHDA; CDR2 reads SQIVND (reference sequence). The DNA for the CDR3 is TGTGCCAGTAGTATAAGTGGCCGGGCGGGCACTGAAGCTTTCTTT. It codes for CASSISGRAGTEAFF.

This rearrangement joins TRBV29-1 to TRBJ2-7; D is possibly TRBD2 (6 bases). Germline loops: CDR1 SQVTM, CDR2 ANQGSEA. Trimming took off 6 bases at V and 5 bases at J, with 26 bases between the two ends. CDR3 length: 16 amino acids. As DNA, the CDR3 is TGCAGCGTCACTTCTCACTTACGGGGGATTTCCGACGAGCAGTACTTC. Encoded protein: CSVTSHLRGISDEQYF.

In its sample, this clone was seen a few times. The V gene is TRBV30, the J gene TRBJ1-2; TRBD1 might be the D (6 bases). The ends were cut back, 5 bases at V and 5 bases at J, with 15 bases in the middle. CDR3 length equals 13 residues. Germline V lookup: CDR1 GTSNPN, CDR2 SVGIG (reference sequence). In nucleotides, the CDR3 is TGTGCCTGGGAAAGAGACGGACAGTATGGCTACACCTTC. Its protein product is CAWERDGQYGYTF. The full variable domain, its missing parts supplied by reference TRBV30 and TRBJ1-2, is SQTIHQWPATLVQPVGSPLSLECTVEGTSNPNLYWYRQAAGRGLQLLFYSVGIGQISSEVPQNLSASRPQDRQFILSSKKLLLSDSGFYLCAWERDGQYGYTFGSGTRLTVV.

This clone has only one observation. The chain joins TRBV2 to TRBJ2-1; the match to TRBD2 covers 7 bases. The junction had 18 bases not matched to a gene; V was cut back by 7 bases and J by 9 bases. This CDR3 has 16 amino acids. CDR1 is SNHLY, CDR2 FYNNEI, per germline. CDR3 region: CASTPRGRETVGEQFF. Written as DNA, the CDR3 is TGTGCCAGCACCCCAAGAGGGCGGGAGACGGTAGGTGAGCAGTTCTTC.

The chain combines TRBV10-2 with TRBJ2-3; 7 bases map to TRBD2. This CDR3 is built from 16 residues. With V trimmed by 6 bases and J by 0 bases, 9 bases remained unmatched. Germline values: CDR1 WSHSY, CDR2 SAAADI. The CDR3, as DNA: TGCGCCAGCAGGAGGGAGGGGAAGACTAGCACAGATACGCAGTATTTT. This sequence encodes CASRREGKTSTDTQYF.

The rearrangement uses TRBV27 and TRBJ2-4, with unresolved D. V shed 8 bases and J shed 0 bases, with 14 bases lying between them. CDR3 size: 15 residues. Germline V gives CDR1 MNHEY, CDR2 SMNVEV (reference sequence). This chain's CDR3 is CASGQTRLAKNIQYF. The DNA for the CDR3 is TGTGCCAGCGGTCAGACTCGCCTAGCCAAAAACATTCAGTACTTC.

V is TRBV28 and J is TRBJ2-7, with D possibly matching TRBD2 (6 bases). Germline CDR1 reads MDHEN; CDR2 reads SYDVKM. The V end lost 8 bases, the J end lost 2 bases, and 13 bases lay between the germline ends. There are 13 residues in the CDR3. This CDR3 reads CASGTEVTYEQYF. The CDR3 region has the DNA TGTGCCAGCGGGACTGAAGTAACCTACGAGCAGTACTTC. Together with reference TRBV28 and TRBJ2-7, the CDR3 gives the full variable domain: DVKVTQSSRYLVKRTGEKVFLECVQDMDHENMFWYRQDPGLGLRLIYFSYDVKMKEKGDIPEGYSVSREKKERFSLILESASTNQTSMYLCASGTEVTYEQYFGPGTRLTVT.

The chain employs TRBV28 and TRBJ1-2; D might be TRBD1 (5 bases). Germline CDR1 is MDHEN and CDR2 is SYDVKM. The CDR3 has 15 amino acids. V lost 4 bases, J lost 7 bases, and 19 bases lay in between. The CDR3 region is CASSSSGLGGGGYTF. The CDR3 DNA follows: TGTGCCAGCAGTTCCTCGGGACTGGGGGGAGGTGGCTACACCTTC.

The chain links TRBV6-5 to TRBJ2-5; TRBD1 might be the D (5 bases). Trimming took 1 base from V and 4 from J, leaving 16 bases between them. CDR1 MNHEY and CDR2 SVGAGI come from the germline V gene. The CDR3 spans 16 residues. The CDR3 DNA reads TGTGCCAGCAGTTACTTACAGTGGGGCTTTGGAGAGACCCAGTACTTC. This gives the protein CASSYLQWGFGETQYF.

This chain links TRBV4-1 with TRBJ1-4; D uncertain. In germline, CDR1 is MGHRA, CDR2 YSYEKL. V gave up 0 bases and J gave up 7 bases, with 9 bases separating them. This CDR3 is built from 14 residues. CDR3 sequence (DNA): TGCGCCAGCAGCCAAGATGTCTTGAGTGAAAAACTGTTTTTT. Translated, it gives CASSQDVLSEKLFF.

This sequence joins TRBV5-1 and TRBJ2-7; 9 bases match TRBD1. From germline, CDR1 is SGHRS and CDR2 YFSETQ. V was clipped by 4 bases and J by 5 bases; unmatched bases: 4. This CDR3 spans 13 amino acids. CDR3 amino acids: CASSVGQGNEQYF. For the CDR3, the DNA is TGCGCCAGCAGCGTCGGACAGGGGAACGAGCAGTACTTC.